These 8 T cell receptor beta chains were all obtained from the same sample, sequenced in a study of control samples from healthy donors and cancer patients. Libraries were prepared by immunoSEQ multiplex PCR; TCRdb keeps only in-frame clonotypes and omits some of them. The sample lists about 150,000 clones; 80% to 95% were seen once. Specimen: blood. The source is a woman aged 40 to 50 in good health.

This chain uses TRBV2 with TRBJ1-2; TRBD1 matches at 9 bases. Germline loops: CDR1 SNHLY, CDR2 FYNNEI. Trimming at V came to 4 bases and at J to 4 bases, leaving 4 bases not matched to a gene. This CDR3 has 14 amino acids. The CDR3 protein is CASSVGTGTYGYTF. The CDR3 coding sequence is TGTGCCAGCAGTGTTGGGACAGGGACCTATGGCTACACCTTC.

J is TRBJ1-5 and V is TRBV10-1; D not resolved. CDR3 length: 10 residues. Trimming left V 9 bases short and J 5 bases short, with 5 bases between. Germline V gives CDR1 WNHNN, CDR2 SYGVQD (reference sequence). The CDR3 spells CARGDQPQHF. Here the CDR3 DNA reads TGCGCCAGGGGAGATCAGCCCCAGCATTTT.

This sequence joins TRBV5-1 and TRBJ2-2; no definite D call. CDR1 is SGHRS, CDR2 YFSETQ, per germline. The CDR3 length is 17 residues. V was cut by 3 bases and J by 3 bases, with 18 bases left in between. CDR3 bases: TGCGCCAGCAGCTCATATGGGAATTTAGCCTACACCGGGGAGCTGTTTTTT. It encodes CASSSYGNLAYTGELFF.

The chain links TRBV11-2 to TRBJ2-2; TRBD1 aligns across 10 bases. The CDR3 is 16 residues long. The junction had 9 bases not matched to a gene; V was cut back by 5 bases and J by 6 bases. The V gene's germline CDR1 is SGHAT and CDR2 FQNNGV. This CDR3 reads CASSPLGQGPAGELFF. CDR3 bases: TGTGCCAGCAGCCCTCTGGGACAGGGGCCCGCCGGGGAGCTGTTTTTT.

The V and J genes are TRBV7-2 and TRBJ2-3; D might be TRBD1 (6 bases). Per germline, CDR1 SGHTA and CDR2 FQGNSA. V dropped 5 bases and J dropped 6 bases, with 18 bases sitting between them. This CDR3 has 15 residues. The CDR3 region has the DNA TGTGCCAGCAGCCCGAGCGCTGGGGGCTTGGATACGCAGTATTTT. It specifies CASSPSAGGLDTQYF. The whole variable domain, remainder taken from reference TRBV7-2 and TRBJ2-3, is GAGVSQSPSNKVTEKGKDVELRCDPISGHTALYWYRQSLGQGLEFLIYFQGNSAPDKSGLPSDRFSAERTGGSVSTLTIQRTQQEDSAVYLCASSPSAGGLDTQYFGPGTRLTVL.

The chain uses TRBV25-1 and TRBJ1-1; D is possibly TRBD1 (5 bases). CDR3 size: 14 residues. Germline V lookup: CDR1 MGHDK, CDR2 SYGVNS. V lost 9 bases, J lost 0 bases, and 14 bases lay in between. In DNA, the CDR3 is TGTGCCAGTGGTGGGAGAGGGGTGAACACTGAAGCTTTCTTT. Translated, it gives CASGGRGVNTEAFF.

This clone is a singleton in its sample. V gene TRBV3-1 (or the pseudogene TRBV3-2) combines with J gene TRBJ1-4; D gene ambiguous. V was trimmed by 2 bases and J by 6 bases, leaving 7 bases between them. CDR3 size: 13 residues. Germline V gene data show CDR1 as LGHDT and CDR2 as YNNKEL (reference sequence). The CDR3 loop is CASSQRWDEKLFF. In nucleotides, the CDR3 is TGTGCCAGCAGCCAACGTTGGGATGAAAAACTGTTTTTT.

The chain combines TRBV9 with TRBJ2-3; 7 bases agree with TRBD1. CDR1 SGDLS and CDR2 YYNGEE come from the germline V gene. After removal of 3 bases from V and 4 bases from J, the junction contained 17 bases not matched to a gene. This CDR3 has 18 amino acids. The CDR3 here is CASSAEETGLPSPDTQYF. Here the CDR3 DNA reads TGTGCCAGCAGCGCAGAGGAGACAGGGTTGCCCTCCCCAGATACGCAGTATTTT.